The clone carrying this TCR beta chain appeared many times. Its antigen is not known. V was clipped by 4 bases and J by 0 bases, with 9 bases between them. CDR1 and CDR2 from the germline V gene are SGHDT and YYEEEE. CDR3 size: 14 residues. This specimen belongs to a study of human T cells and chemical hapten exposure. The wider study: A patient group, mainly female, showed alopecia areata, totalis or universalis.

Overall study findings and caveats: The number of TCRs over 1 in 1000 frequency stayed unchanged after DPC. Alopecia in all donors means immunity may differ from healthy individuals.

Time point specified: patch test 2, 6 weeks after DPC sensitization. Treatment given: therapeutic diphenylcyclopropenone sensitization with weekly scalp DPC. How the authors handled the data: TCRs per sample had a median of approximately 88,000 and ranged from roughly 20,000 to 690,600. One entry per CDR3 protein results from TCRdb running MiXCR on the RACE reads. The V and J calls here are based on TCRdb, not the publication. Altogether 360,000 or so distinct CDR3 sequences are present, about 6% being singletons, with the ten largest covering about 6%. The chain joins TRBV5-6 to TRBJ2-3, with D unclear. This receptor was identified in a woman aged 18 to 35 with alopecia areata. Some clones in this sample may be carry-over from other donors' samples. The material was whole blood, obtained in connection with sensitization to the hapten diphenylcyclopropenone (DPC). In DNA, the CDR3 is TGTGCCAGCAGCCCGACTGCTAGCACAGATACGCAGTATTTT. Encoded protein: CASSPTASTDTQYF.